This T cell receptor beta chain is from a study of OX40 agonist ivuxolimab in advanced cancers. Study at large: Three patients responded partially, comprising one with hepatocellular carcinoma and two with cutaneous melanoma. The study, taken as a whole, reports: Dose levels from 0.1 to 3.0 mg/kg saw CD4+ and CD8+ blood T cells expand clonally by week 6. Also present in some nonresponders was a low level of normalized T-cell clonal expansion.

The CDR3 sequence is 13 residues long. Germline CDR1 reads SGHAT; CDR2 reads FQDESV (reference sequence). The V end lost 4 bases, the J end lost 3 bases, and 10 bases lay between the germline ends. Only in-frame clones appear in the TCRdb table, and some are missing; sequencing was by immunoSEQ multiplex PCR. The repertoire consists of about 34,000 clones, with 85% to 95% occurring once and the leading ten covering around 3.8%. On this clone itself: Antigen: not known.

This clonotype was sampled from an adult with an advanced solid tumor such as melanoma, head and neck, liver or kidney cancer. This chain uses TRBV11-1 with TRBJ2-7; D remains unclear. The sample consisted of CD4+ or CD8+ T cells sorted from blood, taken in a trial of the OX40 agonist ivuxolimab. In nucleotides, the CDR3 is TGTGCCAGCAGCTCTCCCTCCAACTACGAGCAGTACTTC. Amino acid sequence: CASSSPSNYEQYF.